One T cell receptor (beta chain) is described in this entry. This specimen belongs to a study of blood T cell repertoires in COVID-19. Overall study context: Sample material is recorded as cDNA or gDNA derived from T cells, B-cell-depleted T cells, or PBMCs.

The CDR3 extends over 12 amino acids. Trimming cost V 3 bases and J 8 bases, with 13 bases left between them. The germline gives CDR1 SQVTM, CDR2 ANQGSEA. As originally analysed: The assay estimated nucleated cells by amplifying reference gene primers. The repertoire was sequenced with immunoSEQ multiplex PCR; TCRdb's copy has only in-frame clones and lacks some. V, J and clone size reflect that table, while D and trimming were determined from the DNA. The repertoire includes some 70,000 clones, approximately 90% of them detected once, and around 2.7% sits in the top ten. The chain employs TRBV29-1 and TRBJ1-2; D gene unclear. The sequencing input was peripheral blood. This TCR came from a man between 65 and 79 years old with active or convalescent COVID-19. The chain's CDR3 is CSVDSGADGYTF. The CDR3 DNA is TGCAGCGTTGACTCAGGAGCGGACGGCTACACCTTC.